Below, one T cell receptor beta chain is given with its context. This clone came up once. The antigen it recognizes is unknown. No much larger clone is present one base from it, and per-base qualities are unavailable. This record belongs to a study of blood T cell repertoires in COVID-19 (dated by TCRdb to 2020 to 2021). Turning to the overall study: Collaborator samples came from the United States, Italy and Spain and covered acute and convalescent phases of COVID-19. The prospective study material was composed of cDNA or gDNA derived from T cells, B-cell-depleted T cells, or PBMCs. Deeply sampled blood TCRbeta repertoires from subjects exposed to, actively infected with, or recovered from COVID-19 were included in the dataset. The repertoires were released in a freely available public database intended as a resource for research on the immune response to SARS-CoV-2. The samples were drawn from two sources: the first 160 participants of the ongoing ImmuneRACE study, and 1,000 to 1,500 subjects contributed by 6 global collaborators. A de-identified subject ID, COVID-19 status, age in years and sex were almost always included in the sample metadata. Where available, HLA class I and class II types were obtained from metadata supplied by the sample provider rather than from assay-based typing. General study outcomes and caveats: Clinical and demographic metadata were provided uncurated, with the amount varying by source and participant.

A second Seattle source provided samples from volunteer blood donors who had recovered from COVID-19. Whole blood was collected in K2EDTA tubes by collaborating institutions according to the institutions' own protocols. For TCRbeta analysis, collaborator samples were shipped as frozen whole blood, as isolated PBMCs, or as DNA extracted from either sample type. TCRbeta CDR3 regions were amplified from genomic DNA by means of the immunoSEQ Assay, a bias-controlled multiplex PCR. In the source study's methods: Nucleated cell counts per sample were estimated from amplification of reference gene primers within the assay. To quantify the absolute abundance of each unique TCRbeta CDR3 rearrangement, sequence reads were collapsed and filtered. For each sample, productive Simpson clonality was calculated as the square root of Simpson's diversity index across productive rearrangements. Entries here come from immuneACCESS through TCRdb and include only in-frame sequences with V and J called. Some clones fail to appear in such tables; in the studies checked, an unresolved V gene covers under half of the shortfall, and the cause of the remainder is unknown. V and J calls plus clone size are reproduced from that table; the DNA served to infer D and trimming. The table for this sample lists 240,000 or so clones; about 85% of them were counted only once. Of the sample, 1.9% falls within the top ten clones.

At the junction V is shortened by 4 bases and J by 4 bases, with 10 bases in between. The CDR3 runs 13 amino acids, cysteine and phenylalanine included. Solely the CDR3 DNA is kept, with 39 bases framed from the first base. The germline V gene (reference sequence) gives CDR1 as LGHDT and CDR2 as YNNKEL. The clonotype was recovered from a man aged 30-40 years who had recovered from COVID-19. Sequencing was performed on peripheral blood. The sequence links TRBV3-1 (or the pseudogene TRBV3-2) to TRBJ1-1, with a tentative D gene TRBD1 over 6 matching bases. CDR3 reads: CASSRQAGTEAFF. The base sequence is TGTGCCAGCAGCCGACAGGCTGGCACTGAAGCTTTCTTT.